These 18 T cell receptor beta chains originate from one sample sequenced in a study of molecular identifiers for immune sequencing clone quantification. TCRdb re-analysed the PCR reads in MiXCR, keeping a single row per CDR3 protein. The sample gives over 600,000 distinct CDR3 sequences, nearly 20% of which show up once; 0.85% is in the top ten. Sequencing used naive CD8+ T cells from blood, with Jurkat cell RNA spiked in. The subset here: FACS-sorted CD8+CD4-CCR7+CD45RA+ naive T cells. All receptors come from a human donor in good health. Some libraries in this study had Jurkat cell RNA spiked in.

Note on this clonotype: Possible read error: a much larger clone is one base away. V is TRBV30 and J is TRBJ1-1; D gene uncertain. The CDR3 is made up of 14 amino acids. In germline, CDR1 is GTSNPN, CDR2 SVGIG (reference sequence). The CDR3 loop is CVWSSPGWVTEAFF. CDR3 bases: TGTGTCTGGAGTTCGCCGGGATGGGTCACTGAAGCTTTCTTT.

Remarks on this clonotype: A read error may be the cause here, since a much bigger clone is one base away. This chain joins TRBV27 and TRBJ2-5, with 7 bases identical to TRBD2. This CDR3 has 15 residues. J was trimmed by 7 bases and V by 11 bases; bases with no gene match: 19. Germline values: CDR1 MNHEY, CDR2 SMNVEV (reference sequence). CDR3 protein: CASMTKAGVGGTQYF. DNA for the CDR3: TGTGCCTCTATGACAAAGGCGGGGGTCGGAGGGACCCAGTACTTC.

In this sample, this clonotype turned up many times. V and J are TRBV24-1 and TRBJ1-1, with TRBD1 as a possible D gene (5 bases). Germline values: CDR1 KGHDR, CDR2 SFDVKD. The V end lost 3 bases, the J end lost 8 bases, and 15 bases lay between the germline ends. This CDR3 spans 14 amino acids. CDR3: CATSDPSLTDEAFF. The CDR3 DNA sequence: TGTGCCACCAGTGATCCCAGCCTGACAGACGAAGCTTTCTTT.

This clonotype came up many times. The chain links TRBV20-1 to TRBJ2-1; maybe TRBD1 (5 bases). Germline lookup yields CDR1 DFQATT and CDR2 SNEGSKA (reference sequence). V was pared by 3 bases and J by 3 bases, with 12 bases between. This CDR3 region has 14 residues. The CDR3 DNA reads TGCAGTGCTAGTTCAGGGCAGGTCTACAATGAGCAGTTCTTC. This encodes CSASSGQVYNEQFF.

This clonotype was counted ten times or more. The CDR3 loop is CSVEGQGASYNEQFF. In nucleotides, the CDR3 is TGCAGCGTTGAAGGGCAGGGGGCCTCCTACAATGAGCAGTTCTTC. V usage is TRBV29-1 and J usage is TRBJ2-1, with 8 bases matching TRBD1. The germline gives CDR1 SQVTM, CDR2 ANQGSEA. The CDR3 loop spans 15 amino acids. J lost 0 bases, V lost 1 base, and 2 bases had no gene match.

Many counts were recorded for this clonotype. This chain joins TRBV7-2 and TRBJ1-5, with D tentatively TRBD1 (6 bases). Trimming left V 4 bases short and J 11 bases short, with 21 bases between. The CDR3 consists of 15 residues. Germline V CDR1 and CDR2: SGHTA, FQGNSA. The CDR3 DNA reads as TGTGCCAGCAGCTCCTTACAGGGTCTGGGTGAGGCCCAGCATTTT. This sequence encodes CASSSLQGLGEAQHF.

This clonotype has a handful of counts. This chain links TRBV15 with TRBJ2-2; no reliable D call. CDR1 LNHNV and CDR2 YYDKDF come from the germline V gene (reference sequence). The ends were cut back, 0 bases at V and 1 base at J, with 3 bases in the middle. CDR3 length equals 14 residues. CDR3: CATSREWNTGELFF. CDR3 nucleotides: TGTGCCACCAGCAGAGAATGGAACACCGGGGAGCTGTTTTTT.

The CDR3 loop reads CASSEGTSGIYEQYF. The CDR3, as DNA: TGTGCCAGCAGTGAAGGGACTAGCGGGATCTACGAGCAGTACTTC. The chain combines TRBV2 with TRBJ2-7; 12 bases map to TRBD2. Germline V gene data show CDR1 as SNHLY and CDR2 as FYNNEI. The CDR3 runs 15 residues. The V gene end was trimmed by 1 base and the J gene end by 3 bases; junction bases not matched to a gene: 1. Drawing the rest from reference TRBV2 and TRBJ2-7, the complete variable domain is EPEVTQTPSHQVTQMGQEVILRCVPISNHLYFYWYRQILGQKVEFLVSFYNNEISEKSEIFDDQFSVERPDGSNFTLKIRSTKLEDSAMYFCASSEGTSGIYEQYFGPGTRLTVT.

This clonotype was seen many times. In DNA form, the CDR3 reads TGTGCCGGGCAGGGCCGGGCAGGAGAGCAGTTCTTC. Protein product: CAGQGRAGEQFF. The V gene is TRBV7-9, the J gene TRBJ2-1; D might be TRBD1 (5 bases). In germline, CDR1 is SEHNR, CDR2 FQNEAQ (reference sequence). The length of the CDR3 is 12 residues. The V and J ends lost 11 bases and 10 bases respectively, with 18 bases between them.

This clonotype was observed a single time. Just one base apart from a much larger clone, this may be a read error. The chain employs TRBV12-3 or TRBV12-4 and TRBJ1-1; 7 bases align to TRBD1. This CDR3 is 14 amino acids long. The CDR3 is CASNPTGRTFEALF. CDR3 sequence (DNA): TGTGCCAGCAATCCGACAGGGAGGACCTTTGAAGCTCTCTTT.

This clonotype was recorded a few times. The junction departs from the called germline gene at one end, perhaps through a read error. The chain uses TRBV5-8 and TRBJ2-1; 8 bases align to TRBD2. This CDR3 spans 12 amino acids. CDR1 and CDR2 from the germline V gene are SGHTS and YDEGEE. Here the CDR3 reads CASSLLADAKQF. DNA for the CDR3: TGTGCCAGCAGCCTACTAGCGGACGCCAAGCAATTC.

This clonotype was seen more than once but under ten times. The V gene is TRBV4-3, the J gene TRBJ2-7; perhaps TRBD2 as D (6 bases). CDR1 and CDR2 from the germline V gene are LGHNA and YSLEER. The V end was cut by 0 bases, the J end by 2 bases, with 14 bases between. This CDR3 comprises 16 residues. In DNA, the CDR3 is TGCGCCAGCAGCCAAGATTTGGCGGGACCTACCTACGAGCAGTACTTC. It encodes CASSQDLAGPTYEQYF.

This clonotype was observed at least ten times. The chain is built from TRBV3-1 and TRBJ2-2; no clear D gene. The V gene's germline CDR1 is LGHDT and CDR2 YNNKEL (reference sequence). The V and J ends lost 1 base and 0 bases respectively, with 6 bases between them. This CDR3 spans 15 amino acids. CDR3 in amino acids: CASSQVKTNTGELFF. CDR3 bases: TGTGCCAGCAGCCAAGTGAAAACGAACACCGGGGAGCTGTTTTTT.

This clonotype came up many times. This chain connects TRBV10-2 to TRBJ2-7; the D is unclear. Germline loops: CDR1 WSHSY, CDR2 SAAADI. The CDR3 is 13 amino acids. V dropped 3 bases and J dropped 1 base, with 7 bases sitting between them. The CDR3 spells CASSDGRSYEQYF. CDR3 DNA sequence: TGCGCCAGCAGTGATGGACGATCCTACGAGCAGTACTTC.

This clonotype was recorded many times. The V and J genes are TRBV2 and TRBJ2-2, with 11 bases matching TRBD2. The CDR3 loop spans 15 amino acids. CDR1 and CDR2 (germline): SNHLY, FYNNEI. V gave up 7 bases and J gave up 6 bases; unmatched junction bases: 7. CDR3 sequence reads: CASKAETSGAGELFF. In DNA, the CDR3 is TGTGCCAGCAAAGCGGAGACTAGCGGGGCCGGGGAGCTGTTTTTT.

This clonotype was recorded at least ten times. This sequence joins TRBV4-3 and TRBJ2-7; 10 bases match TRBD2. CDR1 is LGHNA and CDR2 is YSLEER in the germline V gene. This CDR3 contains 16 residues. The J segment lost 2 bases and the V segment lost 4 bases, leaving 8 bases of the junction unmatched. The CDR3 loop is CASSPSPSGSPYEQYF. For the CDR3, the DNA is TGCGCCAGCAGCCCAAGCCCTAGCGGGAGCCCCTACGAGCAGTACTTC.

This clonotype was observed many times. The CDR3 bases are TGTGCCAGCAGTTTTTTTGGCCCAGATGGAGACATTCAGTACTTC. Amino acid sequence: CASSFFGPDGDIQYF. The chain joins TRBV27 to TRBJ2-4, with D hard to call. V lost 3 bases to trimming and J lost 8 bases, with 17 bases between them. Germline V gene sequence: CDR1 MNHEY, CDR2 SMNVEV (reference sequence). CDR3 length: 15 residues.

The sample holds many counts of this clonotype. The chain employs TRBV4-3 and TRBJ1-1; 10 nucleotides align to TRBD1. The CDR3 consists of 18 residues. The J segment lost 6 bases and the V segment lost 0 bases, leaving 13 bases of the junction unmatched. Germline V gives CDR1 LGHNA, CDR2 YSLEER. CDR3 coding DNA: TGCGCCAGCAGCCAAGATCGACAGGGGGCACGCCCCGCCGCTGAAGCTTTCTTT. It is translated as CASSQDRQGARPAAEAFF.